The 32 T cell receptor beta chains below all came from one sample that was sequenced in a study of cytomegalovirus exposure and HLA in healthy donors. PCR employed 60 Vbeta and 13 Jbeta primers. TCRdb's copy holds only in-frame clones and misses some; the assay was immunoSEQ multiplex PCR. Of about 67,000 clones listed, about 70% are singletons. Sequenced sample: PBMCs. Source of these receptors: a woman aged 30 to 39 in good health and CMV-seronegative.

This chain uses TRBV9 with TRBJ1-3; possibly TRBD1 for D (6 bases). Germline-derived CDR1 and CDR2 are SGDLS and YYNGEE. The CDR3 loop spans 13 amino acids. With 3 bases removed from V and 2 bases from J, the gap between germline ends came to 6 bases. CDR3 nucleotide sequence: TGTGCCAGCAGCGGGACAGCTGGAAACACCATATATTTT. It translates to CASSGTAGNTIYF.

This clone turned up a few times. The chain combines TRBV6-5 with TRBJ2-7; D is possibly TRBD2 (5 bases). V was trimmed by 6 bases and J by 6 bases, leaving 12 bases between them. Germline lookup yields CDR1 MNHEY and CDR2 SVGAGI. The CDR3 consists of 12 residues. The CDR3 nucleotides are TGTGCCAGCAGGCAAACAAGCGGCGAGCAGTACTTC. This codes for CASRQTSGEQYF.

With respect to this clone: At one end the junction does not follow the germline gene, possibly because of a read error. The rearrangement links TRBV7-2 to TRBJ1-2; 7 positions match TRBD1. This CDR3 region has 14 residues. Germline loops: CDR1 SGHTA, CDR2 FQGNSA. The CDR3 DNA follows: TGTGCCAGCAGCATAGCCGGTTGGGGGACAGACTACACCTTC. Its protein is CASSIAGWGTDYTF.

This rearrangement joins TRBV7-9 to TRBJ1-3; D is unresolved. Germline loops: CDR1 SEHNR, CDR2 FQNEAQ (reference sequence). CDR3 length: 16 amino acids. V was cut by 4 bases and J by 4 bases, with 17 bases left in between. For the CDR3, the DNA is TGTGCCAGCAGCTCCTGGACTGACGGAGGAGGAAACACCATATATTTT. Translation gives CASSSWTDGGGNTIYF. The full variable domain, with the rest looked up from reference TRBV7-9 and TRBJ1-3, is DTGVSQNPRHKITKRGQNVTFRCDPISEHNRLYWYRQTLGQGPEFLTYFQNEAQLEKSRLLSDRFSAERPKGSFSTLEIQRTEQGDSAMYLCASSSWTDGGGNTIYFGEGSWLTVV.

The genes are TRBV19 and TRBJ2-1; 7 bases are shared with TRBD2. Germline trimming cut 3 bases from V and 7 bases from J; bases unmatched to any gene: 18. Germline V gene data show CDR1 as LNHDA and CDR2 as SQIVND (reference sequence). The CDR3 totals 18 residues. The CDR3 sequence is CASSMGGYEGGFGNEQFF. The CDR3 DNA is TGTGCCAGTAGTATGGGAGGGTATGAGGGAGGGTTTGGGAATGAGCAGTTCTTC.

The rearrangement uses TRBV5-1 and TRBJ2-5; perhaps TRBD1 as D (6 bases). CDR3 length equals 14 residues. Per the germline V gene, CDR1 is SGHRS and CDR2 is YFSETQ. Trimming pared 0 bases from V and 1 base from J, leaving 7 bases between. The CDR3 DNA is TGCGCCAGCAGCTTGGGGACAGCCCAAGAGACCCAGTACTTC. It codes for CASSLGTAQETQYF.

The chain employs TRBV5-1 and TRBJ2-3; a possible D gene is TRBD1 (5 bases). CDR1 and CDR2 from the germline V gene are SGHRS and YFSETQ. V shed 2 bases and J shed 2 bases, with 12 bases lying between them. The CDR3 has 15 residues. This CDR3 reads CASSFNGQNTDTQYF. The CDR3 DNA reads TGCGCCAGCAGCTTCAACGGACAAAACACAGATACGCAGTATTTT.

The V and J genes are TRBV28 and TRBJ2-1, with D possibly being TRBD1 (5 bases). Germline values: CDR1 MDHEN, CDR2 SYDVKM. The CDR3 runs 18 residues. Trimming removed 5 bases at V and 2 bases at J, with 22 bases between. CDR3 sequence (DNA): TGTGCCAGCAGTCCGATATTCCCCCCCAGGGTAGCCTACAATGAGCAGTTCTTC. Amino acids: CASSPIFPPRVAYNEQFF.

The chain has TRBV14 and TRBJ1-2, with 8 bases identical to TRBD1. This CDR3 spans 15 amino acids. V dropped 4 bases and J dropped 4; count of bases not matched to a gene: 8. CDR1 and CDR2 (germline): SGHDN, FVKESK. CDR3 sequence (DNA): TGTGCCAGCAGCCTTATACAGGGGGGCAGCTATGGCTACACCTTC. This encodes CASSLIQGGSYGYTF.

V is TRBV7-8 and J is TRBJ1-2; perhaps TRBD1 as D (5 bases). The germline V gene has CDR1 SGHVS and CDR2 FQNEAQ. This CDR3 has 15 amino acids. V lost 6 bases and J lost 5, with 19 bases in between. The CDR3 DNA reads TGTGCCAGCAGTCTAACGACCGACAGCGTATATGGCTACACCTTC. Protein: CASSLTTDSVYGYTF.

This clone was picked up a small number of times. This sequence joins TRBV6-1 and TRBJ1-5; D uncertain. This CDR3 region has 13 residues. Germline CDR1 MNHNS, CDR2 SASEGT. The V end was cut by 4 bases, the J end by 6 bases, with 10 bases between. CDR3 nucleotides: TGTGCCAGCAGTGTTCAGCGGGGTCAGCCCCAGCATTTT. This codes for CASSVQRGQPQHF.

V gene TRBV19 combines with J gene TRBJ1-5; 11 bases map to TRBD1. CDR1 and CDR2 (germline): LNHDA, SQIVND (reference sequence). The CDR3 has 16 residues. The V gene end was trimmed by 7 bases and the J gene end by 6 bases; junction bases not matched to a gene: 11. CDR3 bases: TGTGCCAGTAAGGCGCGGACAGGGGGCGGGGGTCAGCCCCAGCATTTT. Residues: CASKARTGGGGQPQHF.

V is TRBV10-3 and J is TRBJ2-3, with 12 bases aligning to TRBD2. Trimming cost V 0 bases and J 5 bases; bases outside gene matches: 6. The germline V gene has CDR1 ENHRY and CDR2 SYGVKD. This CDR3 contains 17 residues. The CDR3 sequence: CAISESSSGGAQDTQYF. CDR3 nucleotides: TGTGCCATCAGTGAGTCGTCTAGCGGGGGGGCACAAGATACGCAGTATTTT.

This clone appeared a few times. The chain uses TRBV5-4 and TRBJ2-1; TRBD1 agrees at 8 bases. V dropped 2 bases and J dropped 4; count of bases not matched to a gene: 8. The CDR3 loop spans 16 amino acids. Germline values: CDR1 SGHNT, CDR2 YYREEE (reference sequence). CDR3 DNA: TGTGCCAGCAGCTTAACGGACAGGGTTGCGTACAATGAGCAGTTCTTC. Translation: CASSLTDRVAYNEQFF.

The chain joins TRBV9 to TRBJ2-7; 7 nucleotides align to TRBD2. In germline, CDR1 is SGDLS, CDR2 YYNGEE. The junction had 7 bases not matched to a gene; V was cut back by 2 bases and J by 2 bases. This CDR3 contains 15 residues. CDR3 loop: CASSVGGGPTYEQYF. CDR3 DNA: TGTGCCAGCAGCGTCGGCGGGGGACCAACCTACGAGCAGTACTTC.

V usage is TRBV27 and J usage is TRBJ2-7; TRBD2 agrees at 8 bases. The CDR3 length is 13 residues. Trimming cost V 5 bases and J 6 bases; bases outside gene matches: 6. The germline V gene encodes CDR1 MNHEY and CDR2 SMNVEV (reference sequence). This chain's CDR3 is CASSPLTSGEQYF. The CDR3 DNA sequence: TGTGCCAGCAGTCCCCTAACTAGCGGCGAGCAGTACTTC.

This clone occurred a few times. The V gene is TRBV7-9, the J gene TRBJ1-2, with 9 bases that match TRBD1. Trimming at V came to 5 bases and at J to 7 bases, leaving 8 bases not matched to a gene. This CDR3 has 14 amino acids. Per germline, CDR1 SEHNR and CDR2 FQNEAQ (reference sequence). In DNA, the CDR3 is TGTGCCAGCAGCCTTCCCGACAGGGGGGTTGGCTACACCTTC. Translated, it gives CASSLPDRGVGYTF.

The CDR3 DNA is TGCGCCAGCAGCCAAGGGCGACAGGGGGGATCTATCTACAATGAGCAGTTCTTC. Its translation is CASSQGRQGGSIYNEQFF. This chain joins TRBV4-1 and TRBJ2-1; TRBD1 aligns across 9 bases. This CDR3 comprises 18 residues. Germline loops: CDR1 MGHRA, CDR2 YSYEKL. V dropped 1 base and J dropped 3; count of bases not matched to a gene: 10.

This sequence joins TRBV28 and TRBJ1-1, with 11 bases matching TRBD1. V was clipped by 2 bases and J by 4 bases; unmatched bases: 6. This CDR3 has 16 amino acids. The germline gives CDR1 MDHEN, CDR2 SYDVKM. The CDR3 loop is CASSLMDGTGGTEAFF. The CDR3, as DNA: TGTGCCAGCAGTTTAATGGATGGGACAGGGGGCACTGAAGCTTTCTTT.

The chain employs TRBV5-4 and TRBJ2-5; D is perhaps TRBD2 (5 bases). V was pared by 4 bases and J by 5 bases, with 21 bases between. Germline assignment: CDR1 SGHNT and CDR2 YYREEE (reference sequence). This CDR3 spans 16 amino acids. CDR3 DNA sequence: TGTGCCAGCAGCCTGGAGAGGGTTGGAATAGGGGAGACCCAGTACTTC. This encodes CASSLERVGIGETQYF.

The J gene is TRBJ2-7, the V gene TRBV6-5, with TRBD1 matching 8 bases. Germline CDR1 reads MNHEY; CDR2 reads SVGAGI. The CDR3 covers 15 residues. The V segment lost 6 bases and the J segment 1 base; nucleotides outside the gene matches: 8. The CDR3 sequence is CASRPRGQGSYEQYF. The CDR3 nucleotides are TGTGCCAGCAGGCCCAGGGGGCAGGGGTCCTACGAGCAGTACTTC.

V gene TRBV19 combines with J gene TRBJ1-5, with a possible D match to TRBD1 (6 bases). Germline CDR1 LNHDA, CDR2 SQIVND (reference sequence). V was clipped by 3 bases and J by 6 bases, with 18 bases between them. The CDR3 length is 16 residues. CDR3 nucleotide sequence: TGTGCCAGTAGTATTAAAAGAGGGCAGGGGACTCAGCCCCAGCATTTT. Translating it yields CASSIKRGQGTQPQHF.

This clone occurred a few times. V gene TRBV6-1 combines with J gene TRBJ1-2; the match to TRBD1 covers 12 bases. Germline values: CDR1 MNHNS, CDR2 SASEGT. The CDR3 is 16 residues long. With V trimmed by 4 bases and J by 4 bases, 7 bases remained unmatched. The CDR3 DNA is TGTGCCAGCAGTGGAGGGACAGGGGGCTGGGGCTATGGCTACACCTTC. Residues: CASSGGTGGWGYGYTF.

The chain is built from TRBV4-1 and TRBJ2-3; 11 bases align to TRBD2. Per the germline V gene, CDR1 is MGHRA and CDR2 is YSYEKL. V gave up 4 bases and J gave up 7 bases; unmatched junction bases: 13. CDR3 size: 17 residues. The CDR3 DNA reads TGCGCCAGCAGCCTCCTATCACTAGCGGGGGCCCCGAATACGCAGTATTTT. This sequence encodes CASSLLSLAGAPNTQYF.

The V and J genes are TRBV5-1 and TRBJ2-5; perhaps TRBD1 as D (6 bases). The V and J ends lost 3 bases and 4 bases respectively, with 7 bases between them. The germline CDR1 and CDR2 sequences are SGHRS and YFSETQ. CDR3 length: 12 residues. CDR3 protein: CASSSGVETQYF. CDR3 nucleotide sequence: TGCGCCAGCAGCTCAGGGGTAGAGACCCAGTACTTC.

The count of this clone is one. This chain uses TRBV6-5 with TRBJ2-5; 9 positions agree with TRBD2. This CDR3 has 15 amino acids. Trimming at V came to 5 bases and at J to 4 bases, leaving 8 bases not matched to a gene. The germline gives CDR1 MNHEY, CDR2 SVGAGI. The CDR3 is CASSRGGGAGETQYF. The CDR3 DNA is TGTGCCAGCAGTCGGGGCGGGGGGGCGGGAGAGACCCAGTACTTC.

The V call is TRBV11-2, the J call TRBJ2-1, with D unresolved. This CDR3 has 12 amino acids. Trimming took 1 base from V and 7 from J, leaving 5 bases between them. Germline V gene data show CDR1 as SGHAT and CDR2 as FQNNGV. This chain's CDR3 is CASSLVANEQFF. DNA for the CDR3: TGTGCCAGCAGCTTAGTAGCAAATGAGCAGTTCTTC. Full variable domain (remainder filled in from reference TRBV11-2 and TRBJ2-1): EAGVAQSPRYKIIEKRQSVAFWCNPISGHATLYWYQQILGQGPKLLIQFQNNGVVDDSQLPKDRFSAERLKGVDSTLKIQPAKLEDSAVYLCASSLVANEQFFGPGTRLTVL.

The chain has TRBV6-4 and TRBJ2-4, with D perhaps TRBD2 (6 bases). V lost 2 bases to trimming and J lost 5 bases, with 16 bases between them. This CDR3 region has 16 residues. CDR1 and CDR2 from the germline V gene are MRHNA and SNTAGT. The CDR3 is CASSDDPGGAQNIQYF. CDR3 nucleotide sequence: TGTGCCAGCAGTGACGACCCAGGCGGGGCCCAAAACATTCAGTACTTC.

The chain recombines TRBV11-2 with TRBJ2-5; 7 bases match TRBD1. Germline V CDR1 and CDR2: SGHAT, FQNNGV. The CDR3 runs to 13 residues. The ends lost 5 bases at V and 4 bases at J; junction bases unmatched: 4. The CDR3 sequence: CASSPNRGETQYF. CDR3 DNA sequence: TGTGCCAGCAGCCCTAACAGGGGAGAGACCCAGTACTTC.

This clone was seen many times. The CDR3 nucleotides read TGTGCCAGCAGCCAAGCGCTGTGGGACAGCAATGAGCAGTTCTTC. Translating gives CASSQALWDSNEQFF. The V gene is TRBV14, the J gene TRBJ2-1; the match to TRBD1 covers 7 bases. The germline V gene has CDR1 SGHDN and CDR2 FVKESK. The CDR3 extends over 15 amino acids. The J segment lost 6 bases and the V segment lost 1 base, leaving 6 bases of the junction unmatched.

The CDR3 DNA reads TGTGCCAGCAGCACCCCCGGAGGCAATCAGCCCCAGCATTTT. Its protein product is CASSTPGGNQPQHF. The chain uses TRBV6-1 and TRBJ1-5; the D is unclear. The CDR3 runs 14 residues. V shed 6 bases and J shed 2 bases, with 11 bases lying between them. CDR1 is MNHNS, CDR2 SASEGT, per germline.

This clone showed up just once. The J gene is TRBJ2-5, the V gene TRBV7-2; D might be TRBD1 (6 bases). Germline values: CDR1 SGHTA, CDR2 FQGNSA. The CDR3 loop spans 14 amino acids. Trimming left V 1 base short and J 5 bases short, with 11 bases between. The CDR3 coding sequence is TGTGCCAGCAGCTTAGGACCAGGGGCGGAGACCCAGTACTTC. Its translation: CASSLGPGAETQYF.